Listed below are T cell receptor beta chains from one sample, sequenced in a study of blood T cell repertoires in COVID-19. Data came from immunoSEQ multiplex PCR; TCRdb stores just in-frame clones and leaves some out. This table holds about 410,000 clones, 90% found once. Material: PBMCs or T cells enriched from blood (not recorded which). These receptors were collected from a man younger than 35 who had recovered from COVID-19. Both conserved end residues are part of each CDR3. A D gene is named only where the DNA matches it firmly. Expanded clones get a size class; other rows say once, few or many, or leave the size out.

>-|TRBV3-1/TRBV3-2|15|-|TRBJ2-3
TGTGCCAGCAGCCGCTCTCTGCAGAACACAGATACGCAGTATTTT
CASSRSLQNTDTQYF
>-|TRBV28|15|-|TRBJ2-5
TGTGCCACTACACGTCAACGGGGGGCGATGAAGACCCAGTACTTC
CATTRQRGAMKTQYF
>-|TRBV5-6|14|-|TRBJ1-6
TGTGCCAGCTCTACTGGGGCCGTAAATTCACCCCTCCACTTT
CASSTGAVNSPLHF
>TRBD1|TRBV11-3|15|once|TRBJ2-7
TGTGCCAGCAGCTTAGGGGGACAGGGCTCCTACGAGCAGTACTTC
CASSLGGQGSYEQYF
>-|TRBV3-1/TRBV3-2|12|-|TRBJ2-7
TGTGCCAGCGAGGGCCCCTCCTACGAGCAGTACTTC
CASEGPSYEQYF
>-|TRBV30|13|-|TRBJ2-1
TGTGCCTGGAGCCAACTAGAAAACAATGAGCAGTTCTTC
CAWSQLENNEQFF
>-|TRBV30|11|-|TRBJ2-7
TGTGCCTGGAGGGACAGTTACGAGCAGTACTTC
CAWRDSYEQYF
>-|TRBV27|14|-|TRBJ1-1
TGTGCCAGCATATCCTTTCGGAGGAGCACTGAAGCTTTCTTT
CASISFRRSTEAFF
>-|TRBV5-1|15|-|TRBJ1-4
TGCGCCAGCAGCTTGGGACAGGCAACTAATGAAAAACTGTTTTTT
CASSLGQATNEKLFF
>TRBD1|TRBV28|15|-|TRBJ1-2
TGTGCCAGCACCTCGCCGAACAGGGGAGCATATGGCTACACCTTC
CASTSPNRGAYGYTF
>-|TRBV7-9|13|-|TRBJ1-1
TGTGCCAGCAGCTCACAGAAGAACACTGAAGCTTTCTTT
CASSSQKNTEAFF
>-|TRBV19|16|-|TRBJ1-3
TGTGCCACTCAGATCACAGGACTACTCTCTGGAAACACCATATATTTT
CATQITGLLSGNTIYF
>TRBD1|TRBV28|13|-|TRBJ1-1
TGTGCCAGCCAAGACAGGGCCGTAGCTGAAGCTTTCTTT
CASQDRAVAEAFF
>TRBD1|TRBV27|14|-|TRBJ2-7
TGTGCCAGCAGCCACCGGGACAGAGCCTACGAGCAGTACTTC
CASSHRDRAYEQYF
>-|TRBV6-5|15|-|TRBJ1-3
TGTGCCAGCAGTTATTTCCGAGCACCAGGAAACACCATATATTTT
CASSYFRAPGNTIYF
>-|TRBV6-5|11|-|TRBJ2-7
TGTGCCCCTTCGGGCGGGTACGAGCAGTACTTC
CAPSGGYEQYF
>TRBD1|TRBV6-5|15|-|TRBJ2-7
TGTGCCAGCTCCAAGGCCCGGGACAGGGTCCACGAGCAGTACTTC
CASSKARDRVHEQYF
>TRBD1|TRBV19|13|once|TRBJ2-5
TGTGCCAGTATGGGACAGGGCCGAGAGACCCAGTACTTC
CASMGQGRETQYF
>TRBD2|TRBV28|13|-|TRBJ2-1
TGTGCCAGCACGTTGAGCGGGAGTGATGAGCAGTTCTTC
CASTLSGSDEQFF
>-|TRBV11-2|15|-|TRBJ1-2
TGTGCCAGCAGCCCGATTTGGGACGGGACTAATGGCTACACCTTC
CASSPIWDGTNGYTF
>-|TRBV2|13|-|TRBJ2-7
TGTGCCAGCAGTTCACTCACAGCCTACGAGCAGTACTTC
CASSSLTAYEQYF